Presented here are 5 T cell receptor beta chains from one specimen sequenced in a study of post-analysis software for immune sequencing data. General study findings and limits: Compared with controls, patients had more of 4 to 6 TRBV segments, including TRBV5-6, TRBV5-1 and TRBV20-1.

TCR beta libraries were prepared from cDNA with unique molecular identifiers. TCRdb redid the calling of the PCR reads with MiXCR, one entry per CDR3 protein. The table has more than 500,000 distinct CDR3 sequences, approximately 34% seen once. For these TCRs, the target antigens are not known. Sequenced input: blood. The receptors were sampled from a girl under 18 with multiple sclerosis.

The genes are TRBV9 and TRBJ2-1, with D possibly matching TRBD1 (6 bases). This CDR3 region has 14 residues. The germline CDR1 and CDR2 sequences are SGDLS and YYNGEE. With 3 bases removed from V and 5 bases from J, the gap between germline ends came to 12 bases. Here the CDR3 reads CASSARQVNNEQFF. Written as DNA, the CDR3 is TGTGCCAGCAGCGCCCGACAGGTTAACAATGAGCAGTTCTTC.

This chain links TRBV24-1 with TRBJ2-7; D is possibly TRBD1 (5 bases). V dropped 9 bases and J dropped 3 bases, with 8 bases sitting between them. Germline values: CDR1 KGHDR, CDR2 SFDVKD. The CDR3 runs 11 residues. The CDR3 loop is CATGQGYEQYF. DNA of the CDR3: TGTGCCACCGGACAAGGCTACGAGCAGTACTTC.

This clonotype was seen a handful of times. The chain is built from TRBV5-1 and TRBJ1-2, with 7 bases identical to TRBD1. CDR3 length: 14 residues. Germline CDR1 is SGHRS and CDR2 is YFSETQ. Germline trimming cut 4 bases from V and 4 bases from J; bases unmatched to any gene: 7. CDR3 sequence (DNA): TGCGCCAGCAGCCGGGAGGGACAGTCCTATGGCTACACCTTC. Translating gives CASSREGQSYGYTF.

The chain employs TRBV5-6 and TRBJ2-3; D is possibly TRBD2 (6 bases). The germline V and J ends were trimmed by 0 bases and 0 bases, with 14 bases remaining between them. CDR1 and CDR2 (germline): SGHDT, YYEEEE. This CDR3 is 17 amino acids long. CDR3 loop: CASSLDGRRVSTDTQYF. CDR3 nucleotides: TGTGCCAGCAGCTTGGACGGGCGGAGGGTTAGCACAGATACGCAGTATTTT.

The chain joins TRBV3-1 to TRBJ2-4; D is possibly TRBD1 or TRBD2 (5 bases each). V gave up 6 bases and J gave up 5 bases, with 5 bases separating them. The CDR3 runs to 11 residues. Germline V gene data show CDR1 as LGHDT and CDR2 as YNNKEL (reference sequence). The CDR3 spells CASRGQNIQYF. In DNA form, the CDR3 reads TGTGCCAGCAGGGGACAAAACATTCAGTACTTC.